This T cell receptor (beta chain) was captured in a study of CD8 T cells in ankylosing spondylitis. This clonotype has at least ten counts. Its antigen is currently unknown. Study observations and caveats: What seemed typical of ankylosing spondylitis blood was a TCR beta motif built from under 10 highly homologous variants. Existing reports had already noted some motif variants in reactive arthritis synovial fluid and blood.

TCRdb re-called the 5' RACE reads through MiXCR, storing one row per CDR3 protein. The sample has around 250,000 distinct CDR3 sequences; about 10% are singletons. The CDR3 sequence is 15 residues long. V was shortened by 6 bases and J by 4 bases, with 18 bases between the two germline ends. The sequence was obtained from a male donor with ankylosing spondylitis or in good health (not recorded which). The J gene is TRBJ1-2, the V gene TRBV12-3 or TRBV12-4; the D gene is possibly TRBD1 (5 bases). Sequencing was performed on blood, either unsorted or a sorted T cell fraction (not recorded which). The CDR3 here is CASSPTAASVYGYTF. CDR3 nucleotides: TGTGCCAGCAGCCCGACAGCGGCTTCGGTCTATGGCTACACCTTC.